What follows describes a single T cell receptor (beta chain). Everyone who took part was about 18 to 90 years old, and they came from about 25 US areas. Cohort allocation depended upon clinical history that participants reported. This CDR3 has 15 amino acids. Losses at the gene ends were 5 bases for V and 7 bases for J; bases not matched to a gene: 8. Germline assignment: CDR1 SGHAT and CDR2 FQNNGV. Profiled with immunoSEQ multiplex PCR; TCRdb holds only in-frame clones, not every one. The sample lists 450,000 to 600,000 clones, 87% occurring once. These data originate in a study of blood T cell repertoires in COVID-19. Study at large: Specimens from acute and convalescent COVID-19 originated in the United States, Italy and Spain. The analysed material was cDNA or gDNA that came from T cells, B-cell-depleted T cells, or PBMCs.

Material: PBMCs or T cells enriched from blood (not recorded which). The gene calls are TRBV11-2 and TRBJ1-6; 7 bases are shared with TRBD1. This clonotype was sampled from a young woman who had recovered from COVID-19. CDR3: CASSPTGNQNSPLHF. CDR3 in DNA: TGTGCCAGCAGCCCGACAGGGAACCAGAATTCACCCCTCCACTTT.